The rows below give T cell receptor beta chains drawn from one sample of a study of T cells expressing NK-cell markers. TCRdb reprocessed the 5' RACE reads; each CDR3 protein has one entry and no DNA is given. Its table lists hundreds of thousands of distinct CDR3 sequences. Sequencing was performed on blood T cells: a sorted CD56 or NKG2C T cell subset, CD4+ or CD8+ T cells, or bulk PBMC T cells (not recorded which). These receptors came from a man between 18 and 35 years old in good health. The CDR3 runs from the conserved cysteine through the conserved F or W.

j_call,v_call,cdr3_aa
TRBJ2-1,TRBV6-5,CASSRPGNEQFF
TRBJ2-7,TRBV4-3,CASSASLSSYEQYF
TRBJ2-3,TRBV29-1,CSAGGTGSFTDTQYF
TRBJ2-1,TRBV30,CAWSLLRVDEQFF
TRBJ2-1,TRBV13,CASSFLAEGLNEQFF
TRBJ2-3,TRBV20-1,CSARAFGWEDTDTQYF
TRBJ2-3,TRBV4-2,CASSQDPSGGGGDTQYF
TRBJ2-7,TRBV9,CASSVAHRGYEQYF
TRBJ2-1,TRBV29-1,CSVDFRVSYNEQFF
TRBJ1-1,TRBV19,CASGVNLNTEAFF
TRBJ2-1,TRBV5-6,CASSYGTGGPQFF
TRBJ2-2,TRBV5-1,CASSPTGTSATGELFF
TRBJ2-6,TRBV29-1,CSVAGEVGSGANVLTF
TRBJ2-3,TRBV20-1,CSARDLFGGRGGTSTDTQYF
TRBJ2-5,TRBV2,CASSGPPGTGFSQYF
TRBJ2-6,TRBV7-2,CASSLAGRGSSGANVLTF
TRBJ2-1,TRBV4-3,CASSQGGGRYNEQFF
TRBJ2-3,TRBV12-3/TRBV12-4,CASSPGTGTQYF
TRBJ2-1,TRBV29-1,CSALQSLAGTNEQFF
TRBJ2-1,TRBV25-1,CASSDMSSYNEQFF
TRBJ2-1,TRBV28,CASSRSKLPPYNEQFF
TRBJ2-1,TRBV20-1,CSVGLAGGNEQFF